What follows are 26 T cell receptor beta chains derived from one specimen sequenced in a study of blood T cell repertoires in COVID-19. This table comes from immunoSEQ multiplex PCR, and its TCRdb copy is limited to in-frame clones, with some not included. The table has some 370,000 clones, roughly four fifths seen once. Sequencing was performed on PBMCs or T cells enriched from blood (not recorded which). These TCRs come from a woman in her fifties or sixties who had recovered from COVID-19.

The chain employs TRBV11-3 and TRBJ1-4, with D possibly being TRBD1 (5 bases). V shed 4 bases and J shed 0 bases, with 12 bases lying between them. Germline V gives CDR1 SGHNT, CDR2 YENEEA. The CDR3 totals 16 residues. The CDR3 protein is CASSSTGVATNEKLFF. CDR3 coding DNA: TGTGCCAGCAGCTCTACAGGAGTTGCAACTAATGAAAAACTGTTTTTT.

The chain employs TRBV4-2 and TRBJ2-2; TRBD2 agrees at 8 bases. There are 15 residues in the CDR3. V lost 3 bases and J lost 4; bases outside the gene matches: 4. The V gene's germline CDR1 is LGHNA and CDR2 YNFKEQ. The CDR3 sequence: CASSHAGGGTGELFF. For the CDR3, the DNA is TGTGCCAGCAGCCATGCGGGGGGCGGCACCGGGGAGCTGTTTTTT.

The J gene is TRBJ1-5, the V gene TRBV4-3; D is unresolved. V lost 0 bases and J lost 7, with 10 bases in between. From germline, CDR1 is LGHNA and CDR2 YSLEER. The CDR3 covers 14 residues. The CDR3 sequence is CASSQDSDGQPQHF. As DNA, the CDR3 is TGCGCCAGCAGCCAAGATTCCGACGGGCAGCCCCAGCATTTT.

CDR3 nucleotides: TGTGCCAGCAGCCTTGAGTACGCAAATCAGCCCCAGCATTTT. Protein product: CASSLEYANQPQHF. The rearrangement links TRBV7-8 to TRBJ1-5; D uncertain. V was cut by 5 bases and J by 4 bases, with 12 bases left in between. The length of the CDR3 is 14 residues. Germline lookup yields CDR1 SGHVS and CDR2 FQNEAQ. Looking up the rest from reference TRBV7-8 and TRBJ1-5 gives the full variable domain: GAGVSQSPRYKVAKRGQDVALRCDPISGHVSLFWYQQALGQGPEFLTYFQNEAQLDKSGLPSDRFFAERPEGSVSTLKIQRTQQEDSAVYLCASSLEYANQPQHFGDGTRLSIL.

The CDR3 reads CASSFRLDRNTEAFF. DNA of the CDR3: TGTGCCAGCAGCTTCCGACTTGACAGAAACACTGAAGCTTTCTTT. The chain combines TRBV7-9 with TRBJ1-1, with D possibly TRBD1 on 5 matching bases. The germline CDR1 and CDR2 sequences are SEHNR and FQNEAQ (reference sequence). The CDR3 extends over 15 amino acids. V lost 3 bases and J 2 bases, leaving 13 bases between the germline ends.

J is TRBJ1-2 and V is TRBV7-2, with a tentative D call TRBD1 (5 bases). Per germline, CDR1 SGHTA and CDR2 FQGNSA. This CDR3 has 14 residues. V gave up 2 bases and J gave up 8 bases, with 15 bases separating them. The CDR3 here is CASSLSQGSRGYTF. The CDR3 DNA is TGTGCCAGCAGCTTATCCCAGGGATCGCGGGGCTACACCTTC.

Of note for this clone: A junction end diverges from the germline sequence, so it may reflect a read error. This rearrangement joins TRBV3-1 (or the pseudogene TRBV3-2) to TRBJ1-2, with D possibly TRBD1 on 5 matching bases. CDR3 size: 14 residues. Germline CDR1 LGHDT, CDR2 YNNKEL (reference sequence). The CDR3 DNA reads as TGTGCCAGCAGCCAACGGGGGGTCCGTACCAGCCTCTCCTTC. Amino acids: CASSQRGVRTSLSF.

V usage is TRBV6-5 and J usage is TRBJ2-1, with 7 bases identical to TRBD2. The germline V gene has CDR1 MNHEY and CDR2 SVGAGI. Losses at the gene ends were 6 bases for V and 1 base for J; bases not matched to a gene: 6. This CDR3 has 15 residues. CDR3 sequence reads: CASRVTSASYNEQFF. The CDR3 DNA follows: TGTGCCAGCAGGGTTACTAGCGCATCCTACAATGAGCAGTTCTTC.

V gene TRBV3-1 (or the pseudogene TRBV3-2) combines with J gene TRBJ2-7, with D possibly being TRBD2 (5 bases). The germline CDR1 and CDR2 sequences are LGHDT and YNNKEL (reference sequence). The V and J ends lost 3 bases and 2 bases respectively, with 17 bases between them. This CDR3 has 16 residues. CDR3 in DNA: TGTGCCAGCAGCCAGTACTCAGACTACCTTCCCTACGAGCAGTACTTC. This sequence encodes CASSQYSDYLPYEQYF.

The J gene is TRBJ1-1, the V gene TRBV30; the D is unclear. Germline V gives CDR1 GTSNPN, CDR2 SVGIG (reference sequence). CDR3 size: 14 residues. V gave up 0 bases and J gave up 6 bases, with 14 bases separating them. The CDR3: CAWSVLSGYPEAFF. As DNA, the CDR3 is TGTGCCTGGAGTGTACTTTCGGGGTATCCTGAAGCTTTCTTT.

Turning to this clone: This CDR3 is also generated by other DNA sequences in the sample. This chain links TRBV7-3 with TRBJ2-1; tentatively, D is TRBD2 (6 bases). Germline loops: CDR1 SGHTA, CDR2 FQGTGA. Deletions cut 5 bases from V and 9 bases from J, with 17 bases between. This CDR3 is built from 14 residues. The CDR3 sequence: CASSLLGPGSEQFF. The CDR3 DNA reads TGTGCCAGCAGCCTACTGGGACCCGGGAGTGAGCAGTTCTTC.

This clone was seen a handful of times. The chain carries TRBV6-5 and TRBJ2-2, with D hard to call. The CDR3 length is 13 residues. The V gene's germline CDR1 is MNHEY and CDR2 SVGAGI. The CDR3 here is CASRLPATGELFF. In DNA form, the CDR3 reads TGTGCTTCGCGGTTGCCGGCCACCGGGGAGCTGTTTTTT.

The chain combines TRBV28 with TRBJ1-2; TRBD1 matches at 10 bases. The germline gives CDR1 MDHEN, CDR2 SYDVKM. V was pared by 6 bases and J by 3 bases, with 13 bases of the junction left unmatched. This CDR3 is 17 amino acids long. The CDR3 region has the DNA TGTGCCAGCAGCTATGACCGACAGGGGGCGGTTTACTATGGCTACACCTTC. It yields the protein CASSYDRQGAVYYGYTF.

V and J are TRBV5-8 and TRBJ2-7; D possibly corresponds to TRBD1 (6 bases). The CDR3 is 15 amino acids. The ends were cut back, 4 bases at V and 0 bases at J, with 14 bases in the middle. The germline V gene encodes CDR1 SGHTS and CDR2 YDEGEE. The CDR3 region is CASSEKTGRSYEQYF. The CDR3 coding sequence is TGTGCCAGCAGCGAAAAGACAGGCCGCTCCTACGAGCAGTACTTC.

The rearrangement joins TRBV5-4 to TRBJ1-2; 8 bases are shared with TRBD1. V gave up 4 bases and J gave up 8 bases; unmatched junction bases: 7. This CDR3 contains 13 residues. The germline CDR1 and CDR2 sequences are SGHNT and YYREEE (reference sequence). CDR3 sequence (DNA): TGTGCCAGCAGCGGCGGACAGGGTTACGGCTACACCTTC. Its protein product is CASSGGQGYGYTF.

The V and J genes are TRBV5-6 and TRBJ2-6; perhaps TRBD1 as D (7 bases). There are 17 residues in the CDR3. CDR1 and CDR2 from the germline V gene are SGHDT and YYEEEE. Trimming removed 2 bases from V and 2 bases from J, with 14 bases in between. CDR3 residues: CASSLPDREAGANVLTF. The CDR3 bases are TGTGCCAGCAGCTTACCTGACAGGGAGGCTGGGGCCAACGTCCTGACTTTC.

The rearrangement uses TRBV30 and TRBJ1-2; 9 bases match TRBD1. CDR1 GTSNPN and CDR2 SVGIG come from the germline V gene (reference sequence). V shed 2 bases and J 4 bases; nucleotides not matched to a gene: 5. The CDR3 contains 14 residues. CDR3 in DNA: TGTGCCTGGAGTACACCGGGACAGGGCTATGGCTACACCTTC. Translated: CAWSTPGQGYGYTF. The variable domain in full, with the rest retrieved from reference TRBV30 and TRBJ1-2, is SQTIHQWPATLVQPVGSPLSLECTVEGTSNPNLYWYRQAAGRGLQLLFYSVGIGQISSEVPQNLSASRPQDRQFILSSKKLLLSDSGFYLCAWSTPGQGYGYTFGSGTRLTVV.

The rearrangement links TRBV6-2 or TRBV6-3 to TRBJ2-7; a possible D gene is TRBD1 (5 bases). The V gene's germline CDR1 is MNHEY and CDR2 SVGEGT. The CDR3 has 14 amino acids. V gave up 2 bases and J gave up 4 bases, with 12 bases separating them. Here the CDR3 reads CASSYRGMVYEQYF. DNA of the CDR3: TGTGCCAGCAGTTACAGGGGCATGGTGTACGAGCAGTACTTC.

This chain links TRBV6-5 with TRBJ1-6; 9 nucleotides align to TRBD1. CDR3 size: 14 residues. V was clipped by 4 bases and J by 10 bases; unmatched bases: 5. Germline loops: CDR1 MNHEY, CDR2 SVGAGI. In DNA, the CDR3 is TGTGCCAGCAGTTTGGACAGGGGTGGCTCACCCCTCCACTTT. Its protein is CASSLDRGGSPLHF.

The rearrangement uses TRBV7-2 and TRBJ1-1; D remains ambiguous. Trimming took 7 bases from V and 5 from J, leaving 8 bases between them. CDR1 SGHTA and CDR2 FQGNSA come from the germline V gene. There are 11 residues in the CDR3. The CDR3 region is CASTLKTEAFF. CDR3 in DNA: TGTGCCAGCACCCTAAAGACTGAAGCTTTCTTT.

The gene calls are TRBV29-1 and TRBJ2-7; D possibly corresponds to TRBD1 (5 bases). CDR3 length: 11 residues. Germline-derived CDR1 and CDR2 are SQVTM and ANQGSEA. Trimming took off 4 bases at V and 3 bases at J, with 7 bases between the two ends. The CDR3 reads CSVVDNYEQYF. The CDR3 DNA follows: TGCAGCGTTGTGGACAACTACGAGCAGTACTTC.

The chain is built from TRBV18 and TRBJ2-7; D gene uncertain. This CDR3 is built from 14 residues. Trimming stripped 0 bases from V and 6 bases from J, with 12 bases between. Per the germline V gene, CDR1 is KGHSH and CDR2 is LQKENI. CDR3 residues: CASSPPSLRSEQYF. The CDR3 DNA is TGTGCCAGCTCACCACCGTCACTCCGAAGCGAGCAGTACTTC.

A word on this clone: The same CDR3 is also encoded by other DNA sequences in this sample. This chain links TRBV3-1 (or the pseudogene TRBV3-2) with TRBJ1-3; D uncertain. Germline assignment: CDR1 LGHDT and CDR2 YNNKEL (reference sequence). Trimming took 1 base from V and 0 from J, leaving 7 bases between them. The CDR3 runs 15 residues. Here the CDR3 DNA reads TGTGCCAGCAGCCAAGTACGCAGCTCTGGAAACACCATATATTTT. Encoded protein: CASSQVRSSGNTIYF.

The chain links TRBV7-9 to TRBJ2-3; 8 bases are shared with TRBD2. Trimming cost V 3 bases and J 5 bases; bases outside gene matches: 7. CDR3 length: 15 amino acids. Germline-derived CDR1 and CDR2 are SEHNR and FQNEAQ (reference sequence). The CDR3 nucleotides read TGTGCCAGCAGCTTTAGTGGGACTAGGGTAGATACGCAGTATTTT. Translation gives CASSFSGTRVDTQYF. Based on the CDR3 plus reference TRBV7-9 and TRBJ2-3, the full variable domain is DTGVSQNPRHKITKRGQNVTFRCDPISEHNRLYWYRQTLGQGPEFLTYFQNEAQLEKSRLLSDRFSAERPKGSFSTLEIQRTEQGDSAMYLCASSFSGTRVDTQYFGPGTRLTVL.

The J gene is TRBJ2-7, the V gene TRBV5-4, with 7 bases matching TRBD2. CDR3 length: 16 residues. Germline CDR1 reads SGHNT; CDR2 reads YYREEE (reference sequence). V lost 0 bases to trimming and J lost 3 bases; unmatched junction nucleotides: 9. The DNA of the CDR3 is TGTGCCAGCAGCTTGGCGTCCGTGGGGACTAACTACGAGCAGTACTTC. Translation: CASSLASVGTNYEQYF.

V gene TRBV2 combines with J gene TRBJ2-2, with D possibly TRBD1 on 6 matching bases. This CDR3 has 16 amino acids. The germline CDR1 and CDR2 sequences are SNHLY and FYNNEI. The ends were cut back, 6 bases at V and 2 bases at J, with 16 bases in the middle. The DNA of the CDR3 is TGTGCCAGCAGGGCAGGGGTTATTGTTAACACCGGGGAGCTGTTTTTT. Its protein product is CASRAGVIVNTGELFF.